This T cell receptor beta chain was recovered during a study of CD8+ T cells in alopecia areata. Reverse transcribed after extraction, RNA yielded cDNA as the sequencing template. Sequenced by immunoSEQ multiplex PCR; TCRdb stores in-frame clones only, minus some. The table includes 220,000 or so clones, more than 45% detected once. In this sample, this clone turned up once. This CDR3 is 13 amino acids long. Trimming at V came to 5 bases and at J to 3 bases, leaving 4 bases not matched to a gene. Germline values: CDR1 KGHSH, CDR2 LQKENI. The material was CD4+ T cells sorted from blood, obtained at week 0. The rearrangement uses TRBV18 and TRBJ2-7; 7 positions match TRBD1. The sequence was obtained from a human donor with alopecia areata. DNA of the CDR3: TGTGCCAGCTCATCGGGACAGCACTACGAGCAGTACTTC. It translates to CASSSGQHYEQYF.